A selection of T cell receptor beta chains follows, all from one sample in a study of cytomegalovirus exposure and HLA in healthy donors. Only in-frame clones appear in the TCRdb table, and some are missing; sequencing was by immunoSEQ multiplex PCR. The sample contains roughly 100,000 clones, roughly 80% of which appear only once. Material: PBMCs. Receptor source: a man between 60 and 75 years old in good health and CMV-seronegative. The CDR3 runs from the conserved cysteine through the conserved F or W. D genes are given only for firm matches. Size is omitted from some rows. Given values are once, few, many or a class for expanded clones.

J	D	V	size	DNA	CDR3
TRBJ2-7	.	TRBV5-1	few	TGCGCCAGCGGCGGGGTGGGGGAGCAGTACTTC	CASGGVGEQYF
TRBJ2-5	TRBD2	TRBV5-1	once	TGCGCCAGCAGCGTGGGACTAGCGGGAGAAGAGACCCAGTACTTC	CASSVGLAGEETQYF
TRBJ2-5	.	TRBV6-6	.	TGTGCCAGCAGTTACAGAAAAGGCGGGGCAGGGGAGACCCAGTACTTC	CASSYRKGGAGETQYF
TRBJ2-3	TRBD2	TRBV7-2	.	TGTGCCAGCAGCCAGGTCGGGGGGGTAGCAGATACGCAGTATTTT	CASSQVGGVADTQYF
TRBJ1-2	.	TRBV6-5	few	TGTGCCAGCAGTTACCGCCCGGGGGGCTATGGCTACACCTTC	CASSYRPGGYGYTF
TRBJ1-1	.	TRBV5-1	.	TGCGCCAGCAGCTTGGAAGGGGGGGGGCCCGAAGCTTTCTTT	CASSLEGGGPEAFF
TRBJ1-1	.	TRBV6-5	.	TGTGCCAGCAGCCAAACCGGGGGAACTGAAGCTTTCTTT	CASSQTGGTEAFF
TRBJ2-2	TRBD2	TRBV6-4	.	TGTGCCAGCAGTGCTAGCGGGGGGAACACCGGGGAGCTGTTTTTT	CASSASGGNTGELFF
TRBJ2-5	.	TRBV6-1	.	TGTGCCAGCAGTGAACCGAGGGTCGAAGAGACCCAGTACTTC	CASSEPRVEETQYF
TRBJ2-4	TRBD1	TRBV30	few	TGTGCCTGGAGAGCTGGACAGGTACAAGCCAAAAACATTCAGTACTTC	CAWRAGQVQAKNIQYF
TRBJ2-3	.	TRBV9	.	TGTGCCAGCAGCGTAGATTGGGGCGGGGCAGTAGATACGCAGTATTTT	CASSVDWGGAVDTQYF
TRBJ1-1	TRBD1	TRBV6-5	.	TGTGCCAGCAGTGCCGGACAGGTTGAAGCTTTCTTT	CASSAGQVEAFF
TRBJ2-2	TRBD2	TRBV19	.	TGTGCCAGTAGTCTGGCGGGGGGGCGAAGCACCGGGGAGCTGTTTTTT	CASSLAGGRSTGELFF
TRBJ1-5	.	TRBV19	.	TGTGCCAGTAGTAATCGTGGAGGGCATCAGCCCCAGCATTTT	CASSNRGGHQPQHF
TRBJ2-5	TRBD1	TRBV2	.	TGTGCCAGCACCCGGGACAGTCAAGAGACCCAGTACTTC	CASTRDSQETQYF
TRBJ2-3	TRBD2	TRBV10-3	.	TGTGCCATCAGTAGGCTAGCGGGCCTCACAGATACGCAGTATTTT	CAISRLAGLTDTQYF
TRBJ2-3	.	TRBV6-5	.	TGTGCCAGCAGTGTGACAGGTCGGACAGATACGCAGTATTTT	CASSVTGRTDTQYF
TRBJ2-5	TRBD2	TRBV5-4	.	TGTGCCAGCAGCCCAGGGGGACTAGCGGGGCAAGAGACCCAGTACTTC	CASSPGGLAGQETQYF
TRBJ2-2	.	TRBV20-1	.	TGCAGTGCTATCTTTACGGGGAAGCTGTTTTTT	CSAIFTGKLFF
TRBJ1-6	TRBD1	TRBV6-1	.	TGTGCCAGCAGTGGGGACAGGGGCTCACCCCTCCACTTT	CASSGDRGSPLHF
TRBJ1-2	.	TRBV4-3	.	TGCGCCAGCAAGGGGATGGAGGGCTACACCTTC	CASKGMEGYTF
TRBJ1-1	.	TRBV5-1	once	TGCGCCAGCAGCTTGGTTCCAGGGCCCCACACTGAAGCTTTCTTT	CASSLVPGPHTEAFF
TRBJ2-5	TRBD2	TRBV30	.	TGTGCCTGGAGTGTCGGGGCGGGGGCCCAGTACTTC	CAWSVGAGAQYF
TRBJ1-2	.	TRBV7-8	.	TGTGCCAGCAGCTTAGCTGAGGGGGGGAACTATGGCTACACCTTC	CASSLAEGGNYGYTF
TRBJ2-5	TRBD1	TRBV18	.	TGTGCCAGCTCACTGCTGACAGGGCCCCAAGAGACCCAGTACTTC	CASSLLTGPQETQYF
TRBJ2-7	TRBD1	TRBV11-2	.	TGTGCCAGCAGCACTCGACAGGGCGGTGTGGACGAGCAGTACTTC	CASSTRQGGVDEQYF
TRBJ2-5	TRBD1	TRBV4-3	few	TGCGCCAGCAGCCAAGAGGGACAGGTCCAAGAGACCCAGTACTTC	CASSQEGQVQETQYF
TRBJ2-2	TRBD1	TRBV9	.	TGTGCCAGCAGCGTCCGACAGGGGTCCACCGGGGAGCTGTTTTTT	CASSVRQGSTGELFF
TRBJ2-1	TRBD2	TRBV2	.	TGTGCCAGCAGTAAAGGACTAGCGGCGATACATGAGCAGTTCTTC	CASSKGLAAIHEQFF
TRBJ1-2	.	TRBV6-1	.	TGTGCCAGCAGTGAATCGGGCAGGGGAGATGGCTACACCTTC	CASSESGRGDGYTF
TRBJ2-3	.	TRBV15	few	TGTGCCACCAGTTATCAGGCCCCTACAGATACGCAGTATTTT	CATSYQAPTDTQYF
TRBJ2-3	TRBD2	TRBV9	.	TGTGCCAGCAGCTCCCGTAGCGGGGTGGCTACGCAGTATTTT	CASSSRSGVATQYF
TRBJ1-6	.	TRBV6-5	.	TGTGCCAGCAGTTACGTCCGACACTATTCACCCCTCCACTTT	CASSYVRHYSPLHF
TRBJ2-7	TRBD1	TRBV7-2	.	TGTGCCAGCAGCTTAACAGGGGGGTCCCCCTACGAGCAGTACTTC	CASSLTGGSPYEQYF
TRBJ2-7	TRBD1	TRBV9	.	TGTGCCAGCAGCATAGGACAGGGGGACTACGAGCAGTACTTC	CASSIGQGDYEQYF
TRBJ2-2	.	TRBV11-3	.	TGTGCCAGCAGCTCCCGCCCCGGTCCGAACACCGGGGAGCTGTTTTTT	CASSSRPGPNTGELFF
TRBJ1-1	.	TRBV4-3	.	TGCGCCAGCAGCCAAGATCGACGGGCGAGGGATGAAGCTTTCTTT	CASSQDRRARDEAFF
TRBJ2-1	.	TRBV4-3	few	TGCGCCAGCAGCTGGGACACTAACTCTCCCAATGAGCAGTTCTTC	CASSWDTNSPNEQFF
TRBJ1-2	.	TRBV28	.	TGTGCCAGCAGCTTCCTGGGCGAGGGCTACACCTTC	CASSFLGEGYTF
TRBJ1-1	TRBD1	TRBV5-1	.	TGCGCCAGCAGCTTTCGACAGGGCACTGAAGCTTTCTTT	CASSFRQGTEAFF
TRBJ2-4	.	TRBV5-6	.	TGTGCCAGCAGCTTATTATTCTTCGAGGACATTCAGTACTTC	CASSLLFFEDIQYF
TRBJ1-1	TRBD1	TRBV7-8	.	TGTGCCAGCGCTATGACAGGGGGCAACACTGAAGCTTTCTTT	CASAMTGGNTEAFF
TRBJ1-6	TRBD1	TRBV11-2	few	TGTGCCAGCAGCTTATTTACAGGGGTTTCACCCCTCCACTTT	CASSLFTGVSPLHF
TRBJ2-2	.	TRBV4-3	.	TGCGCCAGCAGCCAAGATCCCCTCGTCGGCGGGGAGCTGTTTTTT	CASSQDPLVGGELFF
TRBJ2-5	TRBD1	TRBV4-3	.	TGCGCCAGCAGCCCGGTCGGGCGACAGGGCCAAGAGACCCAGTACTTC	CASSPVGRQGQETQYF
TRBJ1-5	TRBD1	TRBV30	.	TGTGCTTTTCTCACCCCAGGTCGGCCCACGGGGGCGACAGGGCGCAATCAGCCCCAGCATTTT	CAFLTPGRPTGATGRNQPQHF
TRBJ2-1	.	TRBV2	.	TGTGCCAGCAGTGGAGGTCTAGCGAGCTCCTACAATGAGCAGTTCTTC	CASSGGLASSYNEQFF
TRBJ2-3	TRBD1	TRBV5-6	.	TGTGCCAGCAGCTTTCCGGGACAGGATTTCTTCGGCACAGATACGCAGTATTTT	CASSFPGQDFFGTDTQYF
TRBJ2-3	TRBD2	TRBV7-2	.	TGTGCCAGCAGCTTAGATGTTGCGGGGGGGCTAGATACGCAGTATTTT	CASSLDVAGGLDTQYF
TRBJ1-6	TRBD1	TRBV7-9	.	TGTGCCAGCAGCATCAGTCCCGGGACAGGGTATAATTCACCCCTCCACTTT	CASSISPGTGYNSPLHF
TRBJ2-1	.	TRBV30	.	TGTGCCTGGAGTGTTGGTAGCCTTGCTGAGCAGTTCTTC	CAWSVGSLAEQFF
TRBJ2-2	TRBD1	TRBV5-6	few	TGTGCCAGCAGCTGGAGGACAGGTTGGGACACCGGGGAGCTGTTTTTT	CASSWRTGWDTGELFF
TRBJ1-1	TRBD1	TRBV6-1	few	TGTGCCAGCAGTGAATTACAGGGGGCGTCAGGGAACACTGAAGCTTTCTTT	CASSELQGASGNTEAFF
TRBJ1-1	.	TRBV28	.	TGTGCCAGCAGTTTAAGGGGTGTGGAGGCTTTCTTT	CASSLRGVEAFF
TRBJ1-2	.	TRBV10-3	.	TGTGCCATCAGTACCCCCGGGGGCTATGGCTACACCTTC	CAISTPGGYGYTF